What follows are 16 T cell receptor beta chains derived from one specimen sequenced in a study of blood T cells in healthy people across ages. Alongside a J-beta primer mix, a sample-barcoded 5' primer served in a second PCR lasting 7 to 11 cycles. TCRdb re-called the 5' RACE reads through MiXCR, storing one row per CDR3 protein. The repertoire holds about 1.4 million distinct CDR3 sequences, approximately 63% seen once, with about 6.3% in the top ten. The sequencing sample was made of blood. The receptors derive from a man aged 18 to 29 in good health.

Comments on this clonotype: One end of the junction varies from germline; a read error may be responsible. The chain carries TRBV24-1 and TRBJ2-5; D possibly corresponds to TRBD2 (6 bases). CDR3 length equals 12 residues. CDR1 is KGHDR, CDR2 SFDVKD, per germline. The CDR3 here is CATMGRRGTQYF. CDR3 DNA: TGTGCCACCATGGGGCGACGGGGGACCCAGTACTTT.

The gene calls are TRBV4-1 and TRBJ2-5, with 7 nucleotides matching TRBD2. The J call is doubtful: the DNA matches TRBJ2-7 better. The CDR3 sequence is 15 residues long. CDR1 MGHRA and CDR2 YSYEKL come from the germline V gene. The CDR3 is CASSQVGEGSYEQYF. CDR3 coding DNA: TGCGCCAGCAGCCAAGTGGGGGAGGGCTCCTACGAGCAGTACTTC.

This clonotype showed up just a few times. This chain uses TRBV7-9 with TRBJ1-6, with D uncertain. The length of the CDR3 is 15 residues. Trimming took 5 bases from V and 10 from J, leaving 18 bases between them. The germline CDR1 and CDR2 sequences are SEHNR and FQNEAQ (reference sequence). The CDR3 DNA reads TGTGCCAGCAGCACTCAACCTACAGCTAGCTCACCCCTCCACTTT. Its translation is CASSTQPTASSPLHF.

The gene calls are TRBV7-9 and TRBJ1-4; 12 bases are shared with TRBD1. From germline, CDR1 is SEHNR and CDR2 FQNEAQ (reference sequence). The CDR3 runs 16 residues. The V gene end was trimmed by 5 bases and the J gene end by 10 bases; junction bases not matched to a gene: 11. Here the CDR3 reads CASSAGTGTGGGKLFF. The CDR3 region has the DNA TGTGCCAGCAGCGCCGGAACCGGGACAGGGGGCGGAAAACTGTTTTTT.

This chain connects TRBV12-5 to TRBJ2-1, with D uncertain. Looked up from germline, CDR1 is LGHNT and CDR2 is FRNRAP. This CDR3 spans 12 amino acids. Trimming took 6 bases from V and 4 from J, leaving 7 bases between them. Written as DNA, the CDR3 is TGTGCTAGTGGGACACTATACAATGAGCAGTTCTTC. Its translation is CASGTLYNEQFF.

The CDR3 DNA follows: TGTGCCAGCAGTTTCCTAGTCTGTGGCTACACCTTC. This codes for CASSFLVCGYTF. This chain joins TRBV27 and TRBJ1-2; D remains unclear. This CDR3 comprises 12 residues. V was cut by 3 bases and J by 7 bases, with 9 bases left in between. Germline V lookup: CDR1 MNHEY, CDR2 SMNVEV (reference sequence).

Worth noting for this clonotype: Just one base apart from a much larger clone, this may be a read error. The chain links TRBV27 to TRBJ1-2, with TRBD1 matching 9 bases. The V gene's germline CDR1 is MNHEY and CDR2 SMNVEV (reference sequence). V lost 7 bases to trimming and J lost 4 bases; unmatched junction nucleotides: 1. This CDR3 comprises 12 residues. The chain's CDR3 is CASKTGGYGYTF. The CDR3 nucleotides read TGTGCCAGCAAGACAGGGGGCTATGGCTACACCTTC.

In regard to this clonotype: The junction differs from germline at one of its ends, possibly a read error. CDR3 sequence reads: CATAPDRHSDEQYF. The CDR3 coding sequence is TGTGCCACCGCCCCGGACAGACACTCCGACGAGCAGTACTTC. This rearrangement joins TRBV2 to TRBJ2-7, with a tentative D call TRBD1 (6 bases). This CDR3 is 14 amino acids long. Germline-derived CDR1 and CDR2 are SNHLY and FYNNEI.

The V gene is TRBV5-1, the J gene TRBJ2-7; 8 positions agree with TRBD2. Germline CDR1 and CDR2: SGHRS and YFSETQ. V was clipped by 2 bases and J by 2 bases; unmatched bases: 6. The CDR3 loop spans 15 amino acids. CDR3 sequence: CASSLAGVNPYEQYF. CDR3 DNA sequence: TGCGCCAGCAGCTTAGCGGGAGTTAACCCCTACGAGCAGTACTTC.

This chain joins TRBV20-1 and TRBJ1-4; no reliable D call. V lost 6 bases, J lost 7 bases, and 15 bases lay in between. Per the germline V gene, CDR1 is DFQATT and CDR2 is SNEGSKA (reference sequence). This CDR3 is built from 13 residues. CDR3 region: CSASSGLVEKLFF. DNA of the CDR3: TGCAGTGCCAGCTCCGGGTTGGTTGAAAAACTGTTTTTT.

The chain links TRBV12-3 or TRBV12-4 to TRBJ1-2; D may be TRBD1 (5 bases). The CDR3 consists of 15 residues. V lost 0 bases and J 8 bases, leaving 16 bases between the germline ends. The CDR3 DNA follows: TGTGCCAGCAGTTTAGCGAGACAGCCGGTAGACGGCTACACCTTC. This encodes CASSLARQPVDGYTF.

The gene calls are TRBV6-6 and TRBJ2-7, with 9 bases lining up with TRBD1. V was pared by 4 bases and J by 5 bases, with 9 bases of the junction left unmatched. Germline V lookup: CDR1 MNHNY, CDR2 SVGAGI (reference sequence). The CDR3 is made up of 15 amino acids. CDR3 sequence: CASSSDRGGIHEQYF. DNA for the CDR3: TGTGCCAGCAGTTCAGACAGGGGGGGTATCCACGAGCAGTACTTC.

This clonotype was found a few times. The V call is TRBV12-3 or TRBV12-4, the J call TRBJ1-4; D gene uncertain. The CDR3 sequence is 12 residues long. V was pared by 2 bases and J by 14 bases, with 12 bases between. The CDR3 DNA reads as TGTGCCAGCAGTTTAAAGGGCAATTCTCTGTTTTTT. It is translated as CASSLKGNSLFF.

V and J are TRBV9 and TRBJ1-1; D is unclear. The CDR3 spans 13 residues. V shed 3 bases and J shed 1 base, with 7 bases lying between them. Germline values: CDR1 SGDLS, CDR2 YYNGEE. The DNA of the CDR3 is TGTGCCAGCAGCGGCAATTGGAACACTGAAGCTTTCTTT. Amino acid sequence: CASSGNWNTEAFF.

This clonotype has only one observation. The chain employs TRBV2 and TRBJ2-6, with D perhaps given as TRBD1 or TRBD2 (5 bases each). The CDR3 totals 15 residues. Looked up from germline, CDR1 is SNHLY and CDR2 is FYNNEI. V was trimmed by 2 bases and J by 2 bases, leaving 7 bases between them. CDR3 sequence: CASSERGAGANVLTF. The DNA for the CDR3 is TGTGCCAGCAGTGAAAGGGGAGCTGGGGCCAACGTCCTGACTTTC.

This chain connects TRBV20-1 to TRBJ2-7; 9 bases are a match to TRBD2. Germline loops: CDR1 DFQATT, CDR2 SNEGSKA (reference sequence). The junction had 6 bases not matched to a gene; V was cut back by 0 bases and J by 6 bases. The CDR3 is 14 amino acids. The CDR3 region has the DNA TGCAGTGCTAGAGATAGCGGGGGCCTCGTCGAGCAGTACTTC. As protein: CSARDSGGLVEQYF.